These T cell receptor beta chains were read from a single sample in a study of regulatory T cells in long-lasting Graves disease. TCRdb ran MiXCR on the multiplex PCR reads and lists one entry per CDR3 protein. The sample contains 400,000 to 500,000 distinct CDR3 sequences, 22% of which appear only once. The sample here was peripheral blood mononuclear cells (PBMCs), taken when the disease was refractory, from a patient treated with antithyroid drugs. Receptor source: a female donor with Graves disease. CDR3s include the opening cysteine and the closing phenylalanine or tryptophan. A D gene is named only where the DNA matches it firmly. Not every row has a clone size; where given, it reads once, few, many or a size class.

v_gene: TRBV6-1
d_gene: -
abundance: -
j_gene: TRBJ2-7
CDR3nt: TGTGCCAGCAGTGAAGCCTCCGGGGTCTCCTACGAGCAGTACTTC
CDR3aa: CASSEASGVSYEQYF

v_gene: TRBV5-5
d_gene: -
abundance: many
j_gene: TRBJ1-5
CDR3nt: TGTGCCAGCAGCCACAGAGCTGTGGTCAATCAGCCCCAGCATTTT
CDR3aa: CASSHRAVVNQPQHF

v_gene: TRBV6-5
d_gene: -
abundance: many
j_gene: TRBJ2-7
CDR3nt: TGTGCCAGCAGTTACTCGAATTTTGTCGGCTACGAGCAGTACTTC
CDR3aa: CASSYSNFVGYEQYF

v_gene: TRBV30
d_gene: -
abundance: few
j_gene: TRBJ1-5
CDR3nt: TGTGCCTGGAGTAGGGATAGCAATCAGCCCCAGCATTTT
CDR3aa: CAWSRDSNQPQHF

v_gene: TRBV6-1
d_gene: TRBD1
abundance: many
j_gene: TRBJ2-2
CDR3nt: TGTGCCAGCGGTAGCAGGGGGACCGGGGAGCTGTTTTTT
CDR3aa: CASGSRGTGELFF

v_gene: TRBV7-2
d_gene: TRBD1
abundance: -
j_gene: TRBJ2-7
CDR3nt: TGTGCCAGCAGCGGAAGTGGGGGACAGGGGCTAGAGCAGTACTTC
CDR3aa: CASSGSGGQGLEQYF

v_gene: TRBV28
d_gene: TRBD1
abundance: many
j_gene: TRBJ1-1
CDR3nt: TGTGCCAGCAGTCCGTGGACAGGGGAAGCTTTCTTT
CDR3aa: CASSPWTGEAFF

v_gene: TRBV5-6
d_gene: -
abundance: -
j_gene: TRBJ2-5
CDR3nt: TGTGCCAGCAGCTTGCTAGGACAGCGCTTACAAGAGACCCAGTACTTC
CDR3aa: CASSLLGQRLQETQYF

v_gene: TRBV12-3/TRBV12-4
d_gene: TRBD1
abundance: many
j_gene: TRBJ1-1
CDR3nt: TGTGCCAGCAGTCCTGGGGCAGGGGGGATGAACACTGAAGCTTTCTTT
CDR3aa: CASSPGAGGMNTEAFF

v_gene: TRBV12-3/TRBV12-4
d_gene: -
abundance: -
j_gene: TRBJ1-5
CDR3nt: TGTGCCAGCAGTTTATTCGGGGATAGCAATCAGCCCCAGCATTTT
CDR3aa: CASSLFGDSNQPQHF

v_gene: TRBV28
d_gene: -
abundance: -
j_gene: TRBJ2-1
CDR3nt: TGTGCCAGCAGTTTGTCGTCTCCTGAGCAGTTCTTC
CDR3aa: CASSLSSPEQFF

v_gene: TRBV5-6
d_gene: TRBD1
abundance: -
j_gene: TRBJ2-7
CDR3nt: TGTGCCAGCAGCTTGGAGGGACAGCCCTACTTC
CDR3aa: CASSLEGQPYF

v_gene: TRBV29-1
d_gene: -
abundance: -
j_gene: TRBJ2-7
CDR3nt: TGCAGCGTTAGTAAGGAGTTGGACGAGCAGTACTTC
CDR3aa: CSVSKELDEQYF

v_gene: TRBV5-1
d_gene: TRBD2
abundance: -
j_gene: TRBJ2-7
CDR3nt: TGCGCCAGCAGCTTAGGTATGGGACTAAGCTCCTACGAGCAGTACTTC
CDR3aa: CASSLGMGLSSYEQYF

v_gene: TRBV7-2
d_gene: -
abundance: -
j_gene: TRBJ1-5
CDR3nt: TGTGCCAGCAGCTTAGCGCCTAGCAATCAGCCCCAGCATTTT
CDR3aa: CASSLAPSNQPQHF

v_gene: TRBV12-3/TRBV12-4
d_gene: -
abundance: few
j_gene: TRBJ2-2
CDR3nt: TGTGCCAGCGGCCGGGACATTAACACCGGGGAGCTGTTTTTT
CDR3aa: CASGRDINTGELFF

v_gene: TRBV6-5
d_gene: -
abundance: many
j_gene: TRBJ2-7
CDR3nt: TGTGCCAGCAGTTACGGGGGACCCAAATACGAGCAGTACTTC
CDR3aa: CASSYGGPKYEQYF

v_gene: TRBV28
d_gene: TRBD1
abundance: -
j_gene: TRBJ1-1
CDR3nt: TGTGCCAGCAGTCCGACAGGGACCTGGATGAACACTGAAGCTTTCTTT
CDR3aa: CASSPTGTWMNTEAFF

v_gene: TRBV24-1
d_gene: -
abundance: -
j_gene: TRBJ2-1
CDR3nt: TGTGCCACCAGTGATTTGCATTCTATCGATGAGCAGTTCTTC
CDR3aa: CATSDLHSIDEQFF

v_gene: TRBV30
d_gene: -
abundance: -
j_gene: TRBJ1-5
CDR3nt: TGTGCCTACCAGGTTAGCAATCAGCCCCAGCATTTT
CDR3aa: CAYQVSNQPQHF

v_gene: TRBV13
d_gene: -
abundance: -
j_gene: TRBJ1-2
CDR3nt: TGTGCCAGCAGCTTAGACCCATTACAGGGAGCAATCGCTGGCTACACCTTC
CDR3aa: CASSLDPLQGAIAGYTF

v_gene: TRBV11-2
d_gene: -
abundance: -
j_gene: TRBJ1-6
CDR3nt: TGTGCCAGCAGCTTAGACCGGACCTATAATTCACCCCTCCACTTT
CDR3aa: CASSLDRTYNSPLHF

v_gene: TRBV20-1
d_gene: TRBD1
abundance: -
j_gene: TRBJ2-2
CDR3nt: TGCAGTGCGCCGGGACAGGGGGAGGGCGGGGAGCTGTTTTTT
CDR3aa: CSAPGQGEGGELFF

v_gene: TRBV28
d_gene: -
abundance: -
j_gene: TRBJ1-5
CDR3nt: TGTGCCACCGATCCGGGCCTCAATCAGCCCCAGCATTTT
CDR3aa: CATDPGLNQPQHF

v_gene: TRBV11-3
d_gene: -
abundance: many
j_gene: TRBJ2-5
CDR3nt: TGTGCCAGCAGTTTAGACGGGACACAAGAGACCCAGTACTTC
CDR3aa: CASSLDGTQETQYF

v_gene: TRBV10-3
d_gene: TRBD1
abundance: many
j_gene: TRBJ1-1
CDR3nt: TGTGCCATCAGTGAGTTCGGGACAGTGAACACTGAAGCTTTCTTT
CDR3aa: CAISEFGTVNTEAFF

v_gene: TRBV6-2/TRBV6-3
d_gene: TRBD1
abundance: -
j_gene: TRBJ1-6
CDR3nt: TGTGCCAGCACCAGCTTTCGGACAGGGGATAATTCACCCCTCCACTTT
CDR3aa: CASTSFRTGDNSPLHF

v_gene: TRBV3-1
d_gene: -
abundance: -
j_gene: TRBJ1-5
CDR3nt: TGTGCCAGCAGCCTGAGTGGGGGGGCCGCCAATCAGCCCCAGCATTTT
CDR3aa: CASSLSGGAANQPQHF